The rows below give T cell receptor beta chains drawn from one sample of a study of blood T cells in healthy people across ages. TCRdb re-analysed the 5' RACE reads in MiXCR, keeping a single row per CDR3 protein. Altogether hundreds of thousands of distinct CDR3 sequences are present, 29% being singletons, with the ten largest covering 15% to 20%. The sample comprised blood. These receptors all stem from a woman of 80 years or more in good health. CDR3s include the opening cysteine and the closing phenylalanine or tryptophan. Fields, in order: D gene, V gene, CDR3 protein. D genes are given only for firm matches.

d_gene: TRBD2; v_gene: TRBV25-1; CDR3aa: CASTSGRGRSSEQFF
d_gene: NA; v_gene: TRBV30; CDR3aa: CAWNFVNEQFF
d_gene: NA; v_gene: TRBV7-8; CDR3aa: CASSLSDGSSYEQYF
d_gene: NA; v_gene: TRBV12-3/TRBV12-4; CDR3aa: CASTPRSRGHTDTQYF
d_gene: NA; v_gene: TRBV9; CDR3aa: CASSAPRGRSYNEQFF
d_gene: NA; v_gene: TRBV20-1; CDR3aa: CSASPALNRQTQYF
d_gene: NA; v_gene: TRBV6-2/TRBV6-3; CDR3aa: CASSVDGTLNQPQHF
d_gene: NA; v_gene: TRBV6-5; CDR3aa: CASMGTPYNEQFF
d_gene: NA; v_gene: TRBV18; CDR3aa: CASSPQGGPYGYTF
d_gene: NA; v_gene: TRBV5-1; CDR3aa: CASSLGTPNNEQFF
d_gene: NA; v_gene: TRBV21-1; CDR3aa: CASSQRDTFLGDYEQYF
d_gene: NA; v_gene: TRBV5-1; CDR3aa: CASSPASETQYF
d_gene: NA; v_gene: TRBV6-5; CDR3aa: CASSNQGGQETQYF
d_gene: NA; v_gene: TRBV29-1; CDR3aa: CSAQRRISNEQFF
d_gene: TRBD1; v_gene: TRBV5-1; CDR3aa: CASSQGQEGLGYTF
d_gene: NA; v_gene: TRBV7-2; CDR3aa: CASSPYHVSKVSNQPQHF
d_gene: TRBD1; v_gene: TRBV20-1; CDR3aa: CSARYRGTDTQYF
d_gene: TRBD2; v_gene: TRBV12-3/TRBV12-4; CDR3aa: CASITSVAADTQYF
d_gene: TRBD2; v_gene: TRBV6-2/TRBV6-3; CDR3aa: CASKPGGYNEQFF